Included here is one TCR beta chain sequence, with context. The data originate from a study of blood T cell repertoires in COVID-19. Study information: Spain, Italy and the United States supplied samples that represented acute and convalescent COVID-19.

CDR1 and CDR2 (germline): SGHTA, FQGNSA. CDR3 length: 15 residues. V was trimmed by 0 bases and J by 9 bases, leaving 15 bases between them. Sequenced by immunoSEQ multiplex PCR; TCRdb stores in-frame clones only, minus some. This table holds some 120,000 clones, roughly 80% found once. This TCR came from a woman aged 50 to 60 with acute or convalescent COVID-19. The sequencing sample was made of peripheral blood. This sequence joins TRBV7-2 and TRBJ2-4, with a tentative D call TRBD2 (7 bases). CDR3 nucleotides: TGTGCCAGCAGCTTAGCGAGGGGGGGATTAAGCATTCAGTACTTC. Residues: CASSLARGGLSIQYF.